This entry lists 10 T cell receptor beta chains sequenced from one sample in a study of CD8+ T cells in alopecia areata. RNA was extracted and reverse transcribed into cDNA as the sequencing template. Assay: immunoSEQ multiplex PCR; the TCRdb copy retains only in-frame clones and omits some. The data hold roughly 140,000 clones, with around 62% observed a single time. Sequencing was carried out using CD8+ T cells sorted from blood. Source of these receptors: a human donor in good health.

The chain carries TRBV27 and TRBJ2-7; tentatively, D is TRBD2 (6 bases). Per germline, CDR1 MNHEY and CDR2 SMNVEV (reference sequence). The CDR3 is 15 amino acids. The germline V and J ends were trimmed by 0 bases and 3 bases, with 12 bases remaining between them. CDR3 DNA: TGTGCCAGCAGTTTATCGGTCGGGAGAAGCTACGAGCAGTACTTC. Residues: CASSLSVGRSYEQYF.

This clone was detected only once. This rearrangement joins TRBV2 to TRBJ1-1; a possible D gene is TRBD1 (5 bases). The V end lost 4 bases, the J end lost 3 bases, and 6 bases lay between the germline ends. Germline values: CDR1 SNHLY, CDR2 FYNNEI. The CDR3 is made up of 12 amino acids. The CDR3 here is CASSAGDTEAFF. DNA for the CDR3: TGTGCCAGCAGTGCGGGGGACACTGAAGCTTTCTTT.

V and J are TRBV27 and TRBJ2-2; no firm D call. This CDR3 has 13 residues. The germline V and J ends were trimmed by 9 bases and 2 bases, with 10 bases remaining between them. Looked up from germline, CDR1 is MNHEY and CDR2 is SMNVEV (reference sequence). The CDR3 DNA sequence: TGTGCCAGTTCCGACACCAACACCGGGGAGCTGTTTTTT. This sequence encodes CASSDTNTGELFF.

The chain joins TRBV2 to TRBJ2-1; a weak D match, TRBD2 (6 bases). This CDR3 is 14 amino acids long. The V end lost 11 bases, the J end lost 6 bases, and 20 bases lay between the germline ends. Germline V lookup: CDR1 SNHLY, CDR2 FYNNEI. The CDR3 loop reads CALARDSIFNEQFF. The CDR3 coding sequence is TGTGCCCTAGCCCGGGACTCAATCTTCAATGAGCAGTTCTTC.

This clone showed up many times. The rearrangement links TRBV5-6 to TRBJ2-3, with D possibly TRBD1 on 6 matching bases. CDR3 length: 14 amino acids. The germline V gene has CDR1 SGHDT and CDR2 YYEEEE. V was trimmed by 5 bases and J by 8 bases, leaving 18 bases between them. The CDR3: CASSLPQGQRTQYF. In DNA form, the CDR3 reads TGTGCCAGCAGTTTACCACAGGGCCAACGTACGCAGTATTTT.

This chain joins TRBV5-6 and TRBJ1-1, with 8 bases that match TRBD1. This CDR3 has 16 amino acids. Looked up from germline, CDR1 is SGHDT and CDR2 is YYEEEE. J was trimmed by 1 base and V by 4 bases; bases with no gene match: 9. This CDR3 is CASSPGTGVQNTEAFF. The CDR3 bases are TGTGCCAGCAGCCCCGGGACAGGCGTACAGAACACTGAAGCTTTCTTT.

This clone has just one count. The gene calls are TRBV4-1 and TRBJ2-7, with 8 bases identical to TRBD1. Trimming at V came to 4 bases and at J to 1 base, leaving 6 bases not matched to a gene. CDR1 is MGHRA, CDR2 YSYEKL, per germline. The CDR3 has 15 residues. CDR3: CASSPGQVKSYEQYF. The CDR3 DNA reads as TGCGCCAGCAGCCCGGGACAGGTGAAGTCCTACGAGCAGTACTTC.

This clone was detected a few times. The V gene is TRBV12-5, the J gene TRBJ2-1; D call uncertain. This CDR3 has 13 amino acids. In germline, CDR1 is LGHNT, CDR2 FRNRAP. V was shortened by 5 bases and J by 10 bases, with 15 bases between the two germline ends. This chain's CDR3 is CASGQQSAGEQFF. The CDR3 DNA reads TGTGCTAGTGGTCAACAATCAGCAGGCGAGCAGTTCTTC.

The chain combines TRBV23-1 with TRBJ1-2, with TRBD1 as a possible D gene (5 bases). TRBV23-1 is placed among ORFs of uncertain function. Deletions cut 4 bases from V and 8 bases from J, with 14 bases between. The CDR3 is 13 residues long. The CDR3 DNA follows: TGCGCCAGCAGTCCCCATCGGGGGGACGGCTACACCTTC. Residues: CASSPHRGDGYTF.

The rearrangement joins TRBV28 to TRBJ2-7; D unclear. From germline, CDR1 is MDHEN and CDR2 SYDVKM. The germline V and J ends were trimmed by 4 bases and 2 bases, with 12 bases remaining between them. The CDR3 spans 14 residues. CDR3 protein: CASSSRAGPYEQYF. The DNA for the CDR3 is TGTGCCAGCAGTTCACGGGCAGGACCCTACGAGCAGTACTTC. Full variable domain (missing parts from reference TRBV28 and TRBJ2-7): DVKVTQSSRYLVKRTGEKVFLECVQDMDHENMFWYRQDPGLGLRLIYFSYDVKMKEKGDIPEGYSVSREKKERFSLILESASTNQTSMYLCASSSRAGPYEQYFGPGTRLTVT.